This record looks at one T cell receptor beta chain sequence and its context. The entry originates in a study of blood T cell repertoires in COVID-19. Study summary: Spain, Italy and the United States supplied samples that represented acute and convalescent COVID-19. The cDNA or gDNA used as material had been derived from T cells, B-cell-depleted T cells, or PBMCs.

As originally analysed: Reference gene primer amplification yielded estimated nucleated cell counts. Profiled with immunoSEQ multiplex PCR; TCRdb holds only in-frame clones, not every one. V, J and clone size are taken as reported in that table, and D and trimming were inferred from the DNA itself. The data contain about 260,000 clones, more than 80% of them singletons. With 0 bases clipped from V and 3 bases from J, the junction kept 11 bases outside the gene matches. The CDR3 runs 20 residues. The germline gives CDR1 MNHNS, CDR2 SASEGT. The material sequenced was peripheral blood. This rearrangement joins TRBV6-1 to TRBJ2-1; TRBD2 agrees at 13 bases. The receptor's source is a woman aged 40 to 50 with acute or convalescent COVID-19. The CDR3 sequence: CASSEAKGLAGAIDYNEQFF. The CDR3 DNA follows: TGTGCCAGCAGTGAAGCGAAAGGACTAGCGGGGGCCATAGACTACAATGAGCAGTTCTTC.